This TCR beta chain was retrieved from a study of shared clonotypes between healthy human individuals (dated by TCRdb to 2020 to 2021). For the wider study: The cohort included a few men and a couple of women between 18 and 49 years of age. To estimate repertoire size and how much clonotypes are shared between individuals, the study performed deep sequencing of blood TCR repertoires from 4 to 6 healthy adults. Libraries were prepared and TCR repertoires were sequenced by different laboratories using diverse techniques, in order to increase sequencing depth and limit assay-specific biases. Per donor, three plates each were used for CD4 naive and CD4 memory, two for CD8 naive, and one for CD8 memory. Leukapheresis yielded between about 0.94 and 10 billion PBMCs per donor. On the study overall, not on this receptor specifically: Estimated clonotype richness was generally larger for naive than for memory subsets. Rarefaction of sorted-subset datasets indicated incomplete sequencing despite the large sequencing depth. Compared with non-shared clonotypes, the clonotypes found in all four sorted-subset donors had higher generation probabilities. Pairwise subsampling indicated that sequencing depth was expected to affect the degree of clonotype sharing among donors. The small number of donors limited the genetic and exposure-history diversity represented. Only blood was sampled, and tissue TCR repertoires likely differ from those in blood. Around 5% of naive CD4, approximately 3.7% of naive CD8, approximately 2.2% of memory CD4, and about 0.4% of memory CD8 clonotypes were shared across several donors.

Using the deep immunoSEQ assay, multiplex PCR amplified TCR CDR3 regions from genomic DNA. Genomic DNA extracted from each cell subset was distributed evenly over all wells of several immunoSEQ 96-well plates, and each plate served as one replicate. For sorted subsets, each replicate PCR was loaded with about 0.2 ug genomic DNA, equivalent to 30,000 or so T cell genomes. The purified libraries were quantified using a Qubit 3.0 fluorometer, sized with a Bioanalyzer 2100, and then quantified again using the KAPA Library Quantification kit. A separate single-read 150-cycle Illumina NextSeq 550 flow cell was used to sequence each immunoSEQ 96-well plate. In the paper's pipeline: Because the immunoSEQ output included only junctional sequences and no quality scores, the filtering could not be the same as the filtering used for full-length reads. To assign V/J genes and CDR3, sequences were annotated against IMGT germline references using PyIR, a Python wrapper for IgBLAST v1.9. Reads with weak V/J assignments (E-value above 1e-6), missing CDR3, stop codons, out-of-frame junctions, or ambiguous translated residues were removed. V3J clonotypes were defined as sequences sharing the same inferred V gene, J gene, and CDR3 amino acid sequence. Percentage overlap between repertoires was computed as shared unique clonotypes divided by the size of the smaller repertoire. Richness of each repertoire was evaluated using RTK rarefaction, the Chao1 estimator, and Recon v2.1 estimates of unobserved clonotypes. For all TCRbeta clonotypes obtained by the gDNA method from a handful of donors, generation probabilities were computed with OLGA. Not all clones reach the TCRdb copy of this immuneACCESS table, which keeps in-frame sequences only. Checked studies attribute under half of the gap to unresolved V genes and leave the rest unexplained. V and J calls and clone size follow that table, whereas D and trimming were derived from the DNA. The sample yields 550,000 to 750,000 clones; around 95% were counted once. The ten largest account for 0.085% to 0.11% of the sample.

V is pared back by 5 bases and J by 1 base, with 12 bases lying between the germline termini. From a lookup of the germline V gene, CDR1 and CDR2 are SGHRS and YFSETQ. The CDR3 has 14 amino acids, counting the end cysteine and phenylalanine. Only the CDR3 region is kept as DNA, spanning 42 bases read in frame from base 1. CD8 naive samples were obtained by positive selection for CCR7 among CD45RO-negative cells, yielding a CD45RA+CCR7+ population from which TemRA cells were excluded. Healthy HIV-negative adults with no recently reported acute infections or vaccinations were included as donors. Only Caucasian adults living in Nashville, Tennessee, USA were represented among the donors. Blood was collected by leukapheresis, and PBMCs were isolated by Ficoll-Histopaque density gradient centrifugation and then cryopreserved in liquid nitrogen vapor phase. Purity and quantity of every magnetically sorted T cell population were checked by analytical flow cytometry. Genomic DNA was isolated from each sorted fraction and quantified by UV absorbance on a Nanodrop 2000c.

Remarks on this clone: Its antigen is unknown. Per-nucleotide qualities are absent, and no much larger clonotype sits a single base away.

The sequenced material came from naive CD8+ T cells sorted from blood. Explained via the paper, the cell subset or site label denotes: CD45RA+CCR7+. The receptor was isolated from a woman in her 30s in good health. The V gene is TRBV5-1 and the J gene is TRBJ1-1; TRBD1 might be the D gene, on 5 matching bases. The DNA is as follows: TGCGCCAGCAGGACCCTGGGGGGGAACACTGAAGCTTTCTTT. This yields the protein CASRTLGGNTEAFF.